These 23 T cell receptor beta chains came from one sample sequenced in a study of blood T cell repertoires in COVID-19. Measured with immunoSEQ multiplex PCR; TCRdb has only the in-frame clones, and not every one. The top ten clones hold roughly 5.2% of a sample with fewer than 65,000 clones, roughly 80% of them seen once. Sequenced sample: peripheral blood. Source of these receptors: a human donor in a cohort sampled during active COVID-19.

CDR3 DNA: TGCGCCAGCAGCCAAGGGGTTGGGGTAGCGGGGGCTTACTCCTACGAGCAGTACTTC. This translates into CASSQGVGVAGAYSYEQYF. The rearrangement uses TRBV4-3 and TRBJ2-7; TRBD2 matches at 9 bases. CDR1 and CDR2 from the germline V gene are LGHNA and YSLEER. There are 19 residues in the CDR3. Trimming at V came to 1 base and at J to 0 bases, leaving 13 bases not matched to a gene.

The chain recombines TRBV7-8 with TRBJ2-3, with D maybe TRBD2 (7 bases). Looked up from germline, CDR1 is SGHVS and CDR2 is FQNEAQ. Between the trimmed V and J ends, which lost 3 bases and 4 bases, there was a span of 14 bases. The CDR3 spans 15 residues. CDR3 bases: TGTGCCAGCAGCTTGAGGGGGGGATCAGCAGATACGCAGTATTTT. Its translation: CASSLRGGSADTQYF. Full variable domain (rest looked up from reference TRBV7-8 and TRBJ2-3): GAGVSQSPRYKVAKRGQDVALRCDPISGHVSLFWYQQALGQGPEFLTYFQNEAQLDKSGLPSDRFFAERPEGSVSTLKIQRTQQEDSAVYLCASSLRGGSADTQYFGPGTRLTVL.

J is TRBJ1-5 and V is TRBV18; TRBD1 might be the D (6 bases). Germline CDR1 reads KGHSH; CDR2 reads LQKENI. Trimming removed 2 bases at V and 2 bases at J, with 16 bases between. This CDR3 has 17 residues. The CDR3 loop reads CASSPTGMGLGNQPQHF. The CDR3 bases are TGTGCCAGCTCACCAACAGGGATGGGACTAGGCAATCAGCCCCAGCATTTT.

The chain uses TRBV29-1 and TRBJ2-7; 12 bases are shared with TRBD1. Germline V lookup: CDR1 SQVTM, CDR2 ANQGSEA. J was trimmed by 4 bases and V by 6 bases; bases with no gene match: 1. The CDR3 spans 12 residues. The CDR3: CSVGQGAYEQYF. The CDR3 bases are TGCAGCGTGGGACAGGGGGCGTACGAGCAGTACTTC.

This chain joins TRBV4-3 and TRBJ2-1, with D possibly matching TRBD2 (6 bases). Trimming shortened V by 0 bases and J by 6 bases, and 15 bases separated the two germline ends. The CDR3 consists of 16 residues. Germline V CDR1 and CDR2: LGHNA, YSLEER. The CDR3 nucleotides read TGCGCCAGCAGCCAAGACTGGTCGGGACTTTTCAATGAGCAGTTCTTC. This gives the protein CASSQDWSGLFNEQFF.

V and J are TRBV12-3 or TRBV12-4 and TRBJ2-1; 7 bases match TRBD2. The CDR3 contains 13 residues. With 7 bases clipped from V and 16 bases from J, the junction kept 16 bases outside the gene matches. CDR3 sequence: CASTKRSGASIFF. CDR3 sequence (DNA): TGTGCCAGCACTAAACGAAGCGGGGCTAGCATATTCTTC.

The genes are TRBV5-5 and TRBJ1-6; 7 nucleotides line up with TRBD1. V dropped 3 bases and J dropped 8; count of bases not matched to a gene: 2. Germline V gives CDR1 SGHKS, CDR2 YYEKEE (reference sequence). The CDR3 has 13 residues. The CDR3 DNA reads TGTGCCAGCAGCTCCAGGGGGGATTCACCCCTCCACTTT. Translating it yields CASSSRGDSPLHF.

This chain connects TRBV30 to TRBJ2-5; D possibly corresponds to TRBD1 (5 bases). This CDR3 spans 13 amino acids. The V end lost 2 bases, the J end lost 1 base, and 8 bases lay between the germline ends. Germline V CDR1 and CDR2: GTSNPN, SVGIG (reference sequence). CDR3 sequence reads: CAWSKGVQETQYF. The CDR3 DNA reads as TGTGCCTGGAGTAAAGGGGTCCAAGAGACCCAGTACTTC.

The CDR3 DNA reads TGCGCCAGCAGCCAAAGGCAGGGTGATCAGCCCCAGCATTTT. This codes for CASSQRQGDQPQHF. The rearrangement links TRBV4-3 to TRBJ1-5; tentative D call: TRBD1 (5 bases). V lost 2 bases and J lost 5, with 10 bases in between. The CDR3 length is 14 residues. Germline lookup yields CDR1 LGHNA and CDR2 YSLEER.

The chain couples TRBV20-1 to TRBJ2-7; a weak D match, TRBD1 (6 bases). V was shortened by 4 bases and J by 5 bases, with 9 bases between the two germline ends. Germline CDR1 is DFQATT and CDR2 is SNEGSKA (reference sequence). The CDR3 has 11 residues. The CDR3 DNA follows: TGCAGTGCTACCCACAGGGACGAGCAGTACTTC. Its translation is CSATHRDEQYF.

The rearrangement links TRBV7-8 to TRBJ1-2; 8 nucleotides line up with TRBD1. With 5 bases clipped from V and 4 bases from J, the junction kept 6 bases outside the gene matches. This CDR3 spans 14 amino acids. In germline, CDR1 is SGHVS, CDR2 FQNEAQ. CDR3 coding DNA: TGTGCCAGCAGCCCGACAGGGGCGGGCTATGGCTACACCTTC. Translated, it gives CASSPTGAGYGYTF.

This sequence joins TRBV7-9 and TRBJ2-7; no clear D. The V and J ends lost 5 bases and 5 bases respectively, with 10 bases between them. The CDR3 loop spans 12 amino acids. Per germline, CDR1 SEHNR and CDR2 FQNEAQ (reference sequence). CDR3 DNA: TGTGCCAGCAGCACTTCGGGTAACGAGCAGTACTTC. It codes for CASSTSGNEQYF.

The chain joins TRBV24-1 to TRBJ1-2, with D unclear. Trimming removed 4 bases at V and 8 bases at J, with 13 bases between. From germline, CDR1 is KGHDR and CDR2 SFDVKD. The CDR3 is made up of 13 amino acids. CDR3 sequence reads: CATSDRRARGYTF. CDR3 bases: TGTGCCACCAGTGACAGGCGGGCTAGAGGCTACACCTTC.

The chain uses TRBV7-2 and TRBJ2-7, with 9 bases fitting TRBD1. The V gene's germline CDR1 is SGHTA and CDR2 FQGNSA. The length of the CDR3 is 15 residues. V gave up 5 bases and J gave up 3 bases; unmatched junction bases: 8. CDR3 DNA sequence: TGTGCCAGCAGCACTCCGACAGGGGGGGACTACGAGCAGTACTTC. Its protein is CASSTPTGGDYEQYF.

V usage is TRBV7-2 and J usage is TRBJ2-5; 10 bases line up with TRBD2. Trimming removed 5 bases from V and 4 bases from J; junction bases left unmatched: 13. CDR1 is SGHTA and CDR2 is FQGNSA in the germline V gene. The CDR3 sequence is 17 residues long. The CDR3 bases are TGTGCCAGCAGCGCGCTAGCGGGGGTACGTAGTGGAGAGACCCAGTACTTC. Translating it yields CASSALAGVRSGETQYF.

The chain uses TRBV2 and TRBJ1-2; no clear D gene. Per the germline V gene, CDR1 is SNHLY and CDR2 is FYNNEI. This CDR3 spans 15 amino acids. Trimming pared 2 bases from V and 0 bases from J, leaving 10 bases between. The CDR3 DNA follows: TGTGCCAGCAGTGAAACATGGGGAGCTAACTATGGCTACACCTTC. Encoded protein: CASSETWGANYGYTF.

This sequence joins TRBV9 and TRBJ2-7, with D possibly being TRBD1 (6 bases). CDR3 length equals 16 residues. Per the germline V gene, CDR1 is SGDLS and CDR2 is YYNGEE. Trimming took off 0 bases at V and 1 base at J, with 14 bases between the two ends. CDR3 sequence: CASSVGWGPGSYEQYF. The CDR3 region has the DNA TGTGCCAGCAGCGTAGGGTGGGGGCCAGGGTCCTACGAGCAGTACTTC.

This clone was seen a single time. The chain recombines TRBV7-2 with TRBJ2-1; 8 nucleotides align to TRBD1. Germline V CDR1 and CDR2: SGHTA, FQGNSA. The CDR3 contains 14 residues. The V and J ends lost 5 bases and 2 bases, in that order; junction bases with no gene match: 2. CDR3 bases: TGTGCCAGCAGCCCGGACAGGGCCTACAATGAGCAGTTCTTC. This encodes CASSPDRAYNEQFF. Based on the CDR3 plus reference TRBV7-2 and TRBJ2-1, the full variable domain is GAGVSQSPSNKVTEKGKDVELRCDPISGHTALYWYRQSLGQGLEFLIYFQGNSAPDKSGLPSDRFSAERTGGSVSTLTIQRTQQEDSAVYLCASSPDRAYNEQFFGPGTRLTVL.

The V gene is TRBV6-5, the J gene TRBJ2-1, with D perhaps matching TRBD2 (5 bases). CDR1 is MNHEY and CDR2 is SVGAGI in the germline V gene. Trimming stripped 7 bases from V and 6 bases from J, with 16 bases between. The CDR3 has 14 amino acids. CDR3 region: CASTTVAGSNEQFF. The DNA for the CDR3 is TGTGCCAGCACCACCGTCGCGGGTTCCAATGAGCAGTTCTTC.

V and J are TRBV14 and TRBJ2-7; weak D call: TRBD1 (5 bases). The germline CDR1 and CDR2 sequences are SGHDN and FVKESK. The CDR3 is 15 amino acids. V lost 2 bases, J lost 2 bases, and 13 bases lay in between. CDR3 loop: CASSQTRAGAYEQYF. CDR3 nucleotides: TGTGCCAGCAGCCAAACCAGGGCTGGGGCCTACGAGCAGTACTTC.

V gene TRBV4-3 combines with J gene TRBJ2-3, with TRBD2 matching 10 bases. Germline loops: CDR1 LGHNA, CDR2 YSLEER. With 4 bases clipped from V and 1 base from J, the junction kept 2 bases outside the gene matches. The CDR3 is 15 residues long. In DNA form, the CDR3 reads TGCGCCAGCAGCCTTAGCGGGGGGCGCACAGATACGCAGTATTTT. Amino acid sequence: CASSLSGGRTDTQYF.

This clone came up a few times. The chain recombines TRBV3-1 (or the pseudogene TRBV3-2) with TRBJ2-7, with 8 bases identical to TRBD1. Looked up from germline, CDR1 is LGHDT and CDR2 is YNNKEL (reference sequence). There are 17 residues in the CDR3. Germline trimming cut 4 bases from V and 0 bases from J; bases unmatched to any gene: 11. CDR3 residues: CASSRTSRQGSSYEQYF. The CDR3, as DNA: TGTGCCAGCAGCCGGACCTCACGACAGGGGTCCTCCTACGAGCAGTACTTC.

The CDR3 bases are TGTGCCATCAGTGAGGGGCCTCAGGGGTCCACTGAAGCTTTCTTT. It yields the protein CAISEGPQGSTEAFF. The chain couples TRBV10-3 to TRBJ1-1; TRBD1 might be the D (6 bases). Trimming cost V 2 bases and J 4 bases, with 14 bases left between them. The CDR3 consists of 15 residues. Germline V gene data show CDR1 as ENHRY and CDR2 as SYGVKD.